This is a list of T cell receptor beta chains from one sample in a study of blood T cell repertoires in COVID-19. Produced via immunoSEQ multiplex PCR; TCRdb's table is partial and in-frame only. This sample has 250,000 or so clones, with approximately 81% found just once. Sequencing was done on a sample of PBMCs or T cells enriched from blood (not recorded which). Receptors were obtained from a woman aged 50 to 60 who had been exposed to COVID-19. The CDR3 runs from the conserved cysteine through the conserved F or W. The D gene is left open where the match is weak. The size field is filled for only some rows; it gives once, few, many or a size class.

CASSFGQGISNSPLHF	TGCGCCAGCAGCTTCGGACAGGGAATCTCTAATTCACCCCTCCACTTT	TRBD1	NA	TRBV5-1	TRBJ1-6
CSVGTGGEYTEAFF	TGCAGCGTTGGGACAGGGGGAGAGTACACTGAAGCTTTCTTT	TRBD1	NA	TRBV29-1	TRBJ1-1
CASSITLNTEAFF	TGTGCCAGTAGTATAACACTGAACACTGAAGCTTTCTTT	NA	few	TRBV19	TRBJ1-1
CASSPDLGRNEQFF	TGTGCCAGCAGCCCCGACCTGGGGAGGAATGAGCAGTTCTTC	NA	NA	TRBV3-1/TRBV3-2	TRBJ2-1
CASSIARPGTANSPLHF	TGTGCCAGTAGTATCGCCCGTCCGGGGACAGCTAATTCACCCCTCCACTTT	TRBD1	NA	TRBV19	TRBJ1-6
CASSHPTGATEAFF	TGTGCCAGCAGCCACCCTACAGGGGCCACTGAAGCTTTCTTT	TRBD1	NA	TRBV3-1/TRBV3-2	TRBJ1-1
CASSLGAGSILHF	TGTGCCAGCAGCTTAGGGGCAGGGTCTATCCTCCACTTT	NA	NA	TRBV11-2	TRBJ1-6
CASSFEGDYSNQPQHF	TGTGCCAGCAGTTTTGAGGGGGATTATAGCAATCAGCCCCAGCATTTT	NA	NA	TRBV28	TRBJ1-5
CASSSGLAGKLETQYF	TGTGCCAGCAGTTCGGGACTAGCGGGGAAGCTAGAGACCCAGTACTTC	TRBD2	NA	TRBV6-2/TRBV6-3	TRBJ2-5
CATGDRGQSNSYNEQFF	TGTGCCACCGGGGACAGGGGGCAGTCAAACTCCTACAATGAGCAGTTCTTC	TRBD1	NA	TRBV10-3	TRBJ2-1
CASSLRGSYEQYF	TGTGCCAGCAGCTTAAGAGGATCCTACGAGCAGTACTTC	NA	NA	TRBV5-4	TRBJ2-7
CASTTVRASGYTF	TGTGCCAGCACCACAGTGAGGGCTTCTGGCTACACCTTC	NA	NA	TRBV7-9	TRBJ1-2
CASSPTLKDYGYTF	TGTGCCAGCAGCCCGACATTGAAGGACTATGGCTACACCTTC	NA	NA	TRBV7-9	TRBJ1-2
CASSVTRGGGNTGELFF	TGTGCCAGCAGCGTAACTAGGGGAGGGGGGAACACCGGGGAGCTGTTTTTT	NA	NA	TRBV9	TRBJ2-2
CSVAEEKLFF	TGCAGCGTAGCGGAGGAAAAACTGTTTTTT	NA	NA	TRBV29-1	TRBJ1-4
CASSLPGPGQETQYF	TGTGCCAGCAGCTTACCAGGCCCCGGACAAGAGACCCAGTACTTC	NA	NA	TRBV5-4	TRBJ2-5
CASSLGDRFTDTQYF	TGTGCCAGCTCACTTGGGGACAGATTCACAGATACGCAGTATTTT	TRBD1	NA	TRBV2	TRBJ2-3
CAWKAIGAYQETQYF	TGTGCCTGGAAAGCAATAGGGGCCTACCAAGAGACCCAGTACTTC	NA	few	TRBV30	TRBJ2-5
CATSDSGQGRETQYF	TGTGCCACCAGTGATTCCGGACAGGGGAGAGAGACCCAGTACTTC	TRBD1	NA	TRBV24-1	TRBJ2-5
CASSVTHNLLSYNEQFF	TGTGCCAGCAGCGTAACCCACAATCTTCTCTCCTACAATGAGCAGTTCTTC	NA	NA	TRBV7-2	TRBJ2-1
CASSLDPTVPSTDTQYF	TGCGCCAGCAGTCTAGACCCGACAGTCCCCTCCACAGATACGCAGTATTTT	NA	NA	TRBV5-1	TRBJ2-3
CASSLRSSGQRSYEQYF	TGTGCCAGCAGCTTAAGATCCTCGGGACAACGCTCCTACGAGCAGTACTTC	NA	NA	TRBV7-9	TRBJ2-7
CASSQELNQPQHF	TGTGCCAGCAGCCAGGAGCTCAATCAGCCCCAGCATTTT	NA	NA	TRBV16	TRBJ1-5
CASSPSRTGLYEQYF	TGTGCCAGCAGCCCCTCCCGGACAGGGCTCTACGAGCAGTACTTC	TRBD1	NA	TRBV5-6	TRBJ2-7
CASSQDMEAFF	TGCGCCAGCAGCCAAGATATGGAAGCTTTCTTT	NA	once	TRBV4-1	TRBJ1-1
CASSPPTGMGNQPQHF	TGTGCCAGCAGCCCACCTACAGGGATGGGTAATCAGCCCCAGCATTTT	NA	once	TRBV21-1	TRBJ1-5
CASSISGERDTQYF	TGTGCCAGTAGTATTTCGGGGGAGAGGGATACGCAGTATTTT	NA	NA	TRBV19	TRBJ2-3
CATSSGQMYQPQHF	TGTGCCACCAGCAGTGGACAGATGTATCAGCCCCAGCATTTT	NA	NA	TRBV24-1	TRBJ1-5
CASTRTSSGNTIYF	TGTGCCAGTACGCGGACAAGCTCTGGAAACACCATATATTTT	NA	NA	TRBV19	TRBJ1-3
CASSQTGNYGYTF	TGTGCCAGCAGCCAAACAGGGAACTATGGCTACACCTTC	NA	NA	TRBV3-1/TRBV3-2	TRBJ1-2
CASSEQGIETQYF	TGTGCCAGCAGTGAACAGGGGATAGAGACCCAGTACTTC	NA	NA	TRBV6-1	TRBJ2-5
CASRSLGQGNTEAFF	TGTGCCAGCCGTTCCCTTGGACAGGGAAACACTGAAGCTTTCTTT	TRBD1	NA	TRBV28	TRBJ1-1
CASRNREGLETQYF	TGCGCCAGCAGGAACCGGGAAGGCTTAGAGACCCAGTACTTC	NA	NA	TRBV23-1	TRBJ2-5
CASSRVGGTGIEQFF	TGCGCCAGCAGTCGGGTCGGGGGGACAGGCATTGAGCAGTTCTTC	NA	NA	TRBV23-1	TRBJ2-1
CASRVDGDYGYTF	TGTGCCAGCAGGGTGGACGGGGACTATGGCTACACCTTC	NA	few	TRBV6-5	TRBJ1-2
CASSLDRVTGELFF	TGTGCCAGCAGCTTAGACAGGGTAACCGGGGAGCTGTTTTTT	NA	few	TRBV7-9	TRBJ2-2
CASSLNPLYGTQYF	TGTGCCAGCAGTTTGAACCCCTTATACGGTACGCAGTATTTT	NA	NA	TRBV27	TRBJ2-3
CSVEVHYNEQFF	TGCAGCGTTGAAGTTCACTACAATGAGCAGTTCTTC	NA	once	TRBV29-1	TRBJ2-1
CASTSATTDTQYF	TGTGCCAGCACTAGCGCAACCACAGATACGCAGTATTTT	NA	NA	TRBV28	TRBJ2-3
CASTLRQGWGNTEAFF	TGTGCCAGCACCCTACGACAGGGATGGGGGAACACTGAAGCTTTCTTT	TRBD1	few	TRBV3-1/TRBV3-2	TRBJ1-1
CASSQVPSGATDTQYF	TGTGCCAGCAGCCAAGTTCCTAGCGGGGCCACAGATACGCAGTATTTT	TRBD2	NA	TRBV3-1/TRBV3-2	TRBJ2-3
CASSPELDGLNTEAFF	TGTGCCAGCAGCCCCGAGCTAGATGGTTTGAACACTGAAGCTTTCTTT	NA	NA	TRBV5-4	TRBJ1-1
CASSLRDQPQHF	TGTGCCAGCAGCCTCCGGGATCAGCCCCAGCATTTT	NA	once	TRBV3-1/TRBV3-2	TRBJ1-5
CASSVEDSTLYGYTF	TGTGCCAGCAGCGTAGAGGACAGCACACTCTATGGCTACACCTTC	NA	once	TRBV9	TRBJ1-2
CASSPRGGTGLLSGNTIYF	TGTGCCAGCAGCCCTCGGGGGGGGACAGGGCTTCTCTCTGGAAACACCATATATTTT	TRBD1	once	TRBV27	TRBJ1-3
CASSLNTGGETQYF	TGTGCCAGTAGTCTAAATACAGGGGGCGAGACCCAGTACTTC	TRBD1	NA	TRBV19	TRBJ2-5